The sample holds a few counts of the clone carrying this T cell receptor (beta chain). This entry is derived from a study of T-cell memory formation after mild COVID-19. The ends lost 3 bases at V and 0 bases at J; junction bases unmatched: 5. This CDR3 region has 16 residues. One entry per CDR3 protein results from TCRdb running MiXCR on the 5' RACE reads. Of around 310,000 distinct CDR3 sequences listed, about 15% are singletons. The rearrangement joins TRBV12-3 or TRBV12-4 to TRBJ2-4, with 7 bases matching TRBD2. The source of this sequence is a man between 18 and 29 years old who had mild COVID-19 (a few samples of this study predate the infection). Cell type and time point are not known. Sequencing was performed on PBMCs or a T cell subset sorted from them (not recorded which). The CDR3, as DNA: TGTGCCAGCAGTTTGGGGGGGATTCAAGCCAAAAACATTCAGTACTTC. Translating it yields CASSLGGIQAKNIQYF.